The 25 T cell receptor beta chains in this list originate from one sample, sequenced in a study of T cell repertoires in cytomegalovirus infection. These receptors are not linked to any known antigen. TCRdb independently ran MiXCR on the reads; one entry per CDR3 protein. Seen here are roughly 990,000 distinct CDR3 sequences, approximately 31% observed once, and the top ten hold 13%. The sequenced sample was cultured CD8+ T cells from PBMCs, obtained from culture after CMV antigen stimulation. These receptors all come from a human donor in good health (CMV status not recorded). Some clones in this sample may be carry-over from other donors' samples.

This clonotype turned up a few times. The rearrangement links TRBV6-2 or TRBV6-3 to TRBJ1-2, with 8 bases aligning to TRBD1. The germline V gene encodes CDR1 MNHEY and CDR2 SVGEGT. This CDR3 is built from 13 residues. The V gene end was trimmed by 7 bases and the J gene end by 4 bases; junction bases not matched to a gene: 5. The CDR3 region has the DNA TGTGCCAGCACCCTGGGACAGGTCTATGGCTACACCTTC. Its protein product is CASTLGQVYGYTF.

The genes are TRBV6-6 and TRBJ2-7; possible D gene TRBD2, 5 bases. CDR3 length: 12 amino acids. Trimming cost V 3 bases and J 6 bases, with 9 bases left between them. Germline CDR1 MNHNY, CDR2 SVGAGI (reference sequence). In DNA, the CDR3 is TGTGCCAGCAGTTATGGGAGAAGCGAGCAGTACGTC. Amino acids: CASSYGRSEQYV.

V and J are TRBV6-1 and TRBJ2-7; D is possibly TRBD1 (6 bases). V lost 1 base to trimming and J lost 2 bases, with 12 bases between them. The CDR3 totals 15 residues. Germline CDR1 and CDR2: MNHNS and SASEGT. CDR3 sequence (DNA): TGTGCCAGCAGTGAAGAGGACAGTCGAGCCTACGAGCAGTACTTC. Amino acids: CASSEEDSRAYEQYF.

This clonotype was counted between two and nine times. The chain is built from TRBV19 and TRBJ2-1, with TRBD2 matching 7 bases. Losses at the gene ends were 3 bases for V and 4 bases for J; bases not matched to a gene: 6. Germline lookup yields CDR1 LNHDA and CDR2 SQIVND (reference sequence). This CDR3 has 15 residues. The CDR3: CASSIVGGNYNEQFF. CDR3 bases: TGTGCCAGTAGTATTGTGGGGGGGAATTACAATGAGCAGTTCTTC.

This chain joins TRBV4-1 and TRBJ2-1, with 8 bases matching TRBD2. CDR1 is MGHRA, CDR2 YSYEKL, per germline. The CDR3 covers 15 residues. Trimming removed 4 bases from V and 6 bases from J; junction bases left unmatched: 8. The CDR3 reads CASSPGRGVANEQFF. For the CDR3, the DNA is TGCGCCAGCAGCCCCGGGCGGGGGGTCGCCAATGAGCAGTTCTTC.

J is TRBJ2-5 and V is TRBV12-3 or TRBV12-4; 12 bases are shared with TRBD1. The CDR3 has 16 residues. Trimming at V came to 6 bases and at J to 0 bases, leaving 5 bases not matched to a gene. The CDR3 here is CASRGTGGAHQETQYF. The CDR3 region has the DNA TGTGCCAGCAGGGGGACAGGGGGCGCCCACCAAGAGACCCAGTACTTC.

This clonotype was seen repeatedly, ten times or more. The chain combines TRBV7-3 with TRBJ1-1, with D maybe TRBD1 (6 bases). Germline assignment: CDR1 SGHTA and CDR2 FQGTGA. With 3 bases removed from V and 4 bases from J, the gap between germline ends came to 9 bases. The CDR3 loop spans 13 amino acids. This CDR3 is CASSFSGATEAFF. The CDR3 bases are TGTGCCAGCAGCTTTTCGGGGGCCACTGAAGCTTTCTTT.

DNA of the CDR3: TGCGCCAGCAGCTTGGCCCCTGCGGGGGCAGCGATTTCCGGGGAGCTGTTTTTT. It is translated as CASSLAPAGAAISGELFF. The chain employs TRBV5-1 and TRBJ2-2, with D perhaps TRBD2 (7 bases). Between the trimmed V and J ends, which lost 0 bases and 6 bases, there was a span of 21 bases. Germline values: CDR1 SGHRS, CDR2 YFSETQ. The CDR3 spans 18 residues.

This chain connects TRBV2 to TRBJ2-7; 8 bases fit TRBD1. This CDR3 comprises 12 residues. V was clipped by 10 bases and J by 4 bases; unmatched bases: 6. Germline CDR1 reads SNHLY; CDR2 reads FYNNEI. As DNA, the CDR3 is TGTGCCACCAATGACAGGGGTTACGAGCAGTACTTC. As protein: CATNDRGYEQYF.

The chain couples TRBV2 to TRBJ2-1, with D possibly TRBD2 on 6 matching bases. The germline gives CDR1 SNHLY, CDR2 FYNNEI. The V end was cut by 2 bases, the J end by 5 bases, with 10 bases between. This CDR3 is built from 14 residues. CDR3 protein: CASSERSGDNEQFF. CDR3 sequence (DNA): TGTGCCAGCAGTGAACGGTCGGGGGACAATGAGCAGTTCTTC.

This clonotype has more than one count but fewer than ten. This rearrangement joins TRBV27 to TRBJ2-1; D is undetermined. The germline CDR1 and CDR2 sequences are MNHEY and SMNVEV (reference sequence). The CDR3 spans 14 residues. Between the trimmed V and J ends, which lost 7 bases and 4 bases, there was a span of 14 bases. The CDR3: CASIGAPLYNEQFF. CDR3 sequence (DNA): TGTGCCAGCATCGGAGCGCCTTTATACAATGAGCAGTTCTTC.

The CDR3 region has the DNA TGTGCCAGCATCCTTAGCGATGAGCAGTTCTTC. It yields the protein CASILSDEQFF. The chain has TRBV2 and TRBJ2-1, with a weak D call TRBD2 (5 bases). Germline loops: CDR1 SNHLY, CDR2 FYNNEI. Trimming shortened V by 7 bases and J by 8 bases, and 9 bases separated the two germline ends. The CDR3 runs 11 residues.

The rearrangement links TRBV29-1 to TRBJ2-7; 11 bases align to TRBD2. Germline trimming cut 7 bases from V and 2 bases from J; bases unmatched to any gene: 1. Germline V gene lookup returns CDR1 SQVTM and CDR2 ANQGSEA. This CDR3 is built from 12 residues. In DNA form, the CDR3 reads TGCAGCGGACTAGCGGGGACCTACGAGCAGTACTTC. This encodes CSGLAGTYEQYF.

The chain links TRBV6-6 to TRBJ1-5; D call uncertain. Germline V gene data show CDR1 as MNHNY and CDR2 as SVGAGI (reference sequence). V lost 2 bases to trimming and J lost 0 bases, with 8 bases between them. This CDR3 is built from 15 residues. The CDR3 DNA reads TGTGCCAGCAGTTACCCGGAAGGTAGCAATCAGCCCCAGCATTTT. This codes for CASSYPEGSNQPQHF.

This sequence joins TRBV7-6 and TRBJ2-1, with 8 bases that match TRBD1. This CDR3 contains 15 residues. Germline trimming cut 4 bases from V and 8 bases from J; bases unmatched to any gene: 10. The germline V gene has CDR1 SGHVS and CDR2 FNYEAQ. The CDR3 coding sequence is TGTGCCAGCAGCTCGGGTCGGACAGGGCTCTATGAGCAGTTCTTC. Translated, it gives CASSSGRTGLYEQFF.

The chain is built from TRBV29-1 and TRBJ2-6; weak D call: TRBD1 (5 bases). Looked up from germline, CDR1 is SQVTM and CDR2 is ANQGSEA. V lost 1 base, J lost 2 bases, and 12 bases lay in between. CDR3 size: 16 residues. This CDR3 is CSVEGGIGAGANVLTF. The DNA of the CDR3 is TGCAGCGTTGAAGGGGGAATAGGGGCTGGGGCCAACGTCCTGACTTTC.

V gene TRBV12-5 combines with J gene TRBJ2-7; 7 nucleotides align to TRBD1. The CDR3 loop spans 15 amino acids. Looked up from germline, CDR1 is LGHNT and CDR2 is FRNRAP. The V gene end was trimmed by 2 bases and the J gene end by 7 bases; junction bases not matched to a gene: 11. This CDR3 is CASGLHTGVLREQYF. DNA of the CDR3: TGTGCTAGTGGTTTGCATACAGGGGTACTACGTGAGCAGTACTTC. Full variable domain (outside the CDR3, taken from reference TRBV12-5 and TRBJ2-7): DARVTQTPRHKVTEMGQEVTMRCQPILGHNTVFWYRQTMMQGLELLAYFRNRAPLDDSGMPKDRFSAEMPDATLATLKIQPSEPRDSAVYFCASGLHTGVLREQYFGPGTRLTVT.

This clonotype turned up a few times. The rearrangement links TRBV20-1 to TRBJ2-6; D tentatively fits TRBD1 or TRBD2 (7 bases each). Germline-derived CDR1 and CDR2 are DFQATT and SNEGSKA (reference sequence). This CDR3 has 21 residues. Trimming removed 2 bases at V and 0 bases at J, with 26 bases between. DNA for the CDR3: TGCAGTGCTAGACTGGGACAGCCCTCTAGCGGATCCACCTCTGGGGCCAACGTCCTGACTTTC. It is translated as CSARLGQPSSGSTSGANVLTF.

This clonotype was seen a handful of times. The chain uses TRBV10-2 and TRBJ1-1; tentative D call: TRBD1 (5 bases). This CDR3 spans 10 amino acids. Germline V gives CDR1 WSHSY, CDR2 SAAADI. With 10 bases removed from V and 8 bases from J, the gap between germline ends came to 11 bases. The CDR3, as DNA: TGCGCCACCCGCGCAGGGGAAGCTTTCTTT. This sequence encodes CATRAGEAFF.

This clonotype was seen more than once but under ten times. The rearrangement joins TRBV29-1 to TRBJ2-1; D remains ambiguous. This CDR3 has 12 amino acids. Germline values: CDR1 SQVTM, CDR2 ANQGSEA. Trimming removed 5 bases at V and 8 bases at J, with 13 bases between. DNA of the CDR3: TGCAGCGTTATACTTACAACGGATGAGCAGTTCTTC. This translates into CSVILTTDEQFF.

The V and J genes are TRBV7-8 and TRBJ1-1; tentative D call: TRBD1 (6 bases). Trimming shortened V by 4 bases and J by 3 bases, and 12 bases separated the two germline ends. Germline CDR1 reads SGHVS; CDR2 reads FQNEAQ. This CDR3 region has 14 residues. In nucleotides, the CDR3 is TGTGCCAGCAGCTCGACAGGCCGCGACACTGAAGCTTTCTTT. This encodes CASSSTGRDTEAFF.

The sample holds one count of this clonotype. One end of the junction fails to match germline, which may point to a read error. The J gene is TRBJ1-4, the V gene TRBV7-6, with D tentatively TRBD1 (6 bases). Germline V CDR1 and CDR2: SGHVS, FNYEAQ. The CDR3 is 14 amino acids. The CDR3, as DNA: TGTACCAGCAGCTCCACAGGGATCTATGAAAAACTGTTTTTT. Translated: CTSSSTGIYEKLFF.

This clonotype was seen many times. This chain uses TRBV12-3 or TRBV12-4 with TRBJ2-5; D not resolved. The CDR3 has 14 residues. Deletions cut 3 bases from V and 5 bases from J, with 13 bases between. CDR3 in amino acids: CASSLVGFGETQYF. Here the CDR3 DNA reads TGTGCCAGCAGTTTGGTAGGGTTTGGCGAGACCCAGTACTTC.

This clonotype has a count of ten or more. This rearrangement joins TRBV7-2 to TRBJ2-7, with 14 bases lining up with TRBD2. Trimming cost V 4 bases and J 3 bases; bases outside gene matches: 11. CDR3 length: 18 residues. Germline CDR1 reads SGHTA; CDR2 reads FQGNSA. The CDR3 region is CASSSRSPGLAGDYEQYV. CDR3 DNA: TGTGCCAGCAGCTCCCGTTCCCCGGGACTAGCGGGGGACTACGAGCAGTACGTC.

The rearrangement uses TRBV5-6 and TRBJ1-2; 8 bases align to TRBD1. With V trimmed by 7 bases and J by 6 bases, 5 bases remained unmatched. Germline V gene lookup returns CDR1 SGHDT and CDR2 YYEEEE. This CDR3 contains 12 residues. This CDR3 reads CASGTGGHGYTF. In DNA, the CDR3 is TGTGCCAGCGGGACAGGTGGGCATGGCTACACCTTC.